Each of the 7 T cell receptor beta chains below was sequenced from the same sample in a study of blood T cell repertoires in COVID-19. TCRdb's table, derived via immunoSEQ multiplex PCR, lists solely in-frame clones and lacks some. This table holds about 180,000 clones, 80% to 90% found once. Sequenced: peripheral blood. The receptors originated from a man between 60 and 75 years old with acute or convalescent COVID-19.

V and J are TRBV25-1 and TRBJ1-4, with D perhaps TRBD1 (5 bases). V shed 5 bases and J shed 7 bases, with 14 bases lying between them. The CDR3 contains 14 residues. From germline, CDR1 is MGHDK and CDR2 SYGVNS. DNA of the CDR3: TGTGCCAGCAGTCTTAAGGGGAGGAGTGAAAAACTGTTTTTT. Its protein is CASSLKGRSEKLFF.

This sequence joins TRBV5-1 and TRBJ1-3, with 7 bases fitting TRBD1. The CDR3 spans 15 residues. V lost 1 base, J lost 2 bases, and 3 bases stayed unmatched. Germline-derived CDR1 and CDR2 are SGHRS and YFSETQ. CDR3 region: CASSLTGEAGNTIYF. The DNA for the CDR3 is TGCGCCAGCAGCTTGACAGGGGAAGCTGGAAACACCATATATTTT.

The chain carries TRBV5-6 and TRBJ1-1, with D uncertain. Germline CDR1 SGHDT, CDR2 YYEEEE. The germline V and J ends were trimmed by 0 bases and 0 bases, with 18 bases remaining between them. The CDR3 covers 18 residues. The CDR3 coding sequence is TGTGCCAGCAGCTTGGGGGAGGCTACTCTCATAATGAACACTGAAGCTTTCTTT. This translates into CASSLGEATLIMNTEAFF.

This chain joins TRBV6-5 and TRBJ1-6, with TRBD1 as a possible D gene (6 bases). The CDR3 loop spans 15 amino acids. CDR1 MNHEY and CDR2 SVGAGI come from the germline V gene. Trimming cost V 6 bases and J 11 bases, with 20 bases left between them. CDR3: CASRPQGGVMTPLHF. CDR3 nucleotides: TGTGCCAGCAGACCCCAAGGGGGAGTCATGACACCCCTCCACTTT.

The rearrangement joins TRBV15 to TRBJ2-1, with TRBD2 identical over 8 bases. Germline CDR1 is LNHNV and CDR2 is YYDKDF (reference sequence). The CDR3 spans 17 residues. Unmatched junction bases numbered 9, after V lost 0 bases and J lost 5 bases. The CDR3 region has the DNA TGTGCCACCAGCAGAGATTTGTCGAGCGGGAGAAACAATGAGCAGTTCTTC. Translation gives CATSRDLSSGRNNEQFF.

The genes are TRBV27 and TRBJ1-1; D gene uncertain. Trimming took off 2 bases at V and 2 bases at J, with 6 bases between the two ends. The CDR3 contains 13 residues. CDR1 is MNHEY, CDR2 SMNVEV, per germline (reference sequence). The CDR3 nucleotides are TGTGCCAGCAGTTTAGGGCGAAACACTGAAGCTTTCTTT. Protein sequence: CASSLGRNTEAFF.

The chain recombines TRBV3-1 (or the pseudogene TRBV3-2) with TRBJ1-4; D is ambiguous. The germline V gene encodes CDR1 LGHDT and CDR2 YNNKEL (reference sequence). Trimming removed 5 bases at V and 8 bases at J, with 9 bases between. The CDR3 covers 12 residues. The CDR3 DNA reads as TGTGCCAGCAGCTTCCGCGGGGAAAAACTGTTTTTT. Its translation is CASSFRGEKLFF.